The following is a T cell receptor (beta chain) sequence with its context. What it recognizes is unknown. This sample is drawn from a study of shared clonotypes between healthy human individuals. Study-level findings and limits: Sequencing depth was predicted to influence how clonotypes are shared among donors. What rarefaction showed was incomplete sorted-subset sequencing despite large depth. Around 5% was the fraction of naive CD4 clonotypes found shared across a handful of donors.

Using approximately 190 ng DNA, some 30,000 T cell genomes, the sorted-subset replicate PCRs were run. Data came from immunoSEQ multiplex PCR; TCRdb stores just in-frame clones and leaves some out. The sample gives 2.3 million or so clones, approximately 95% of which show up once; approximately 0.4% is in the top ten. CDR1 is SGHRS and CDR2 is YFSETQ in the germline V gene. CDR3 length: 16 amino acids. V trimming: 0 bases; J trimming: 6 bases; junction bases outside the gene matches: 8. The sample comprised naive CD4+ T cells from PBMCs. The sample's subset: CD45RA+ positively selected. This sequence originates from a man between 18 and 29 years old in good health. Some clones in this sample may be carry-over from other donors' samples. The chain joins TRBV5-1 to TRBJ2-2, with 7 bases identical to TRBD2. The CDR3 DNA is TGCGCCAGCAGCTTGGCCACGGCTAGCGGTGCCGGGGAGCTGTTTTTT. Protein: CASSLATASGAGELFF. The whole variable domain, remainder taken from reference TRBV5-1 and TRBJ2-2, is KAGVTQTPRYLIKTRGQQVTLSCSPISGHRSVSWYQQTPGQGLQFLFEYFSETQRNKGNFPGRFSGRQFSNSRSEMNVSTLELGDSALYLCASSLATASGAGELFFGEGSRLTVL.